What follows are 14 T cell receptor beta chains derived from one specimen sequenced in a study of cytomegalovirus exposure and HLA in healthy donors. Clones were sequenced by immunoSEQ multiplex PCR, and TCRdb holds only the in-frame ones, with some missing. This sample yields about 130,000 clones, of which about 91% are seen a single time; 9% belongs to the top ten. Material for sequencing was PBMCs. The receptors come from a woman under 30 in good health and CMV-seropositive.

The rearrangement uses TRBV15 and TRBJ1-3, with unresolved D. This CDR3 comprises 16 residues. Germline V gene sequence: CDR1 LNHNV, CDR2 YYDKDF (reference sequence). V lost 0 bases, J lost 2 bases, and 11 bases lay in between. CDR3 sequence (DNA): TGTGCCACCAGCAGAGATGTCTCAACTACTGGAAACACCATATATTTT. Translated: CATSRDVSTTGNTIYF.

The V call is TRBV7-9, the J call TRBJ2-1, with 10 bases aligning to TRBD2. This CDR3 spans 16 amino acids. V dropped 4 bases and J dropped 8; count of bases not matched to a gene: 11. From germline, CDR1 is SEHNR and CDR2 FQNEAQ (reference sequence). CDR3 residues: CASSSTVASGGDEQFF. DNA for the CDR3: TGTGCCAGCAGCTCCACGGTGGCTAGCGGGGGCGATGAGCAGTTCTTC.

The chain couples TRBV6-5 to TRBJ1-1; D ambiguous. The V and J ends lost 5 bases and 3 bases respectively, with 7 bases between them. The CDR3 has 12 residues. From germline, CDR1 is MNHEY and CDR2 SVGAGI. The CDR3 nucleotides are TGTGCCAGCAGTCGGAGGGACACTGAAGCTTTCTTT. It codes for CASSRRDTEAFF.

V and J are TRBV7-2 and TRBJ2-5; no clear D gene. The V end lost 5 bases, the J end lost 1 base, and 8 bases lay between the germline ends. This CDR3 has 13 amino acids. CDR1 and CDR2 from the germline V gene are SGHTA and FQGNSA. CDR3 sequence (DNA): TGTGCCAGCAGCCCACTCACCCAAGAGACCCAGTACTTC. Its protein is CASSPLTQETQYF.

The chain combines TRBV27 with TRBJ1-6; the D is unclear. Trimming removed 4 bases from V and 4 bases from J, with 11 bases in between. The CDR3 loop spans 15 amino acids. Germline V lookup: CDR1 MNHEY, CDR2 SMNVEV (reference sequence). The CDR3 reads CASSSIAPYNSPLHF. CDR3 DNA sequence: TGTGCCAGCAGTTCAATAGCCCCTTATAATTCACCCCTCCACTTT.

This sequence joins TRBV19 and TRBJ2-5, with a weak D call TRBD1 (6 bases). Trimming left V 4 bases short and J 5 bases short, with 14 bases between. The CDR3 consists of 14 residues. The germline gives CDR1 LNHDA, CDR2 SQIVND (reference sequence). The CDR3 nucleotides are TGTGCCAGTAGTAGCCTACAGGGAGATGAGACCCAGTACTTC. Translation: CASSSLQGDETQYF.

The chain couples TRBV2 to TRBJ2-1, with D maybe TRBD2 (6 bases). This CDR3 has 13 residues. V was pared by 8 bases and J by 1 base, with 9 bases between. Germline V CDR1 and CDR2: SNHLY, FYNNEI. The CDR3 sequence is CASYRGSYNEQFF. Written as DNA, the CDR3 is TGTGCCAGCTATCGGGGGTCCTACAATGAGCAGTTCTTC.

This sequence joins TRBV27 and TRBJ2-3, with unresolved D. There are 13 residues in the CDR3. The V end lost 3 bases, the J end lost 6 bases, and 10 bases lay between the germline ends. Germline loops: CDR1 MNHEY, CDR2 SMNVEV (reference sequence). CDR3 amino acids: CASSFTQADTQYF. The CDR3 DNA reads TGTGCCAGCAGTTTCACTCAAGCGGATACGCAGTATTTT.

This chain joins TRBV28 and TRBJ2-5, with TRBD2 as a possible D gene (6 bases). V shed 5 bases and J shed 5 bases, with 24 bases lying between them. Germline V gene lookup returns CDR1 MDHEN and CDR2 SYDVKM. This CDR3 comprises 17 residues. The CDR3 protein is CASSTSFSGGRGETQYF. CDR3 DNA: TGTGCCAGCAGTACTTCCTTTTCTGGCGGCCGGGGGGAGACCCAGTACTTC.

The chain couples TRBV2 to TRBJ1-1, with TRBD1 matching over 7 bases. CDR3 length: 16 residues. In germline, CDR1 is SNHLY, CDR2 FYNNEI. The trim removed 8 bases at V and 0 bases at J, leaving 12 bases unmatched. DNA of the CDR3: TGTGCCAGCGGTGGACAGGCCCGTCGAATGAACACTGAAGCTTTCTTT. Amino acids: CASGGQARRMNTEAFF.

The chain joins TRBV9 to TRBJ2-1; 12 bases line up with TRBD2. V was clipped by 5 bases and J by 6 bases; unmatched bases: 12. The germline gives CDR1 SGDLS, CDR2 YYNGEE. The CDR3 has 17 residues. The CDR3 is CASSLLASGGALNEQFF. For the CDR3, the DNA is TGTGCCAGCAGTCTCCTGGCTAGCGGGGGGGCTCTCAATGAGCAGTTCTTC.

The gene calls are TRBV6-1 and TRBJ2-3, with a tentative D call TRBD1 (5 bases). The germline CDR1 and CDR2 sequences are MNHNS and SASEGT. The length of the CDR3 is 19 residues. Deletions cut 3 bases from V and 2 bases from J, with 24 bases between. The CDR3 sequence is CASSDKRLKTAFSTDTQYF. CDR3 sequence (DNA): TGTGCCAGCAGTGACAAGCGACTCAAGACAGCCTTTTCCACAGATACGCAGTATTTT.

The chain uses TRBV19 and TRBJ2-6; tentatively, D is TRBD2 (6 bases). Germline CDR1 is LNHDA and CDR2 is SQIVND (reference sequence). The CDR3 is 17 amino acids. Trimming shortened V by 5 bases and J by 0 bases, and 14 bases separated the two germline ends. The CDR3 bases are TGTGCCAGTAGTCCAATCCCGGGGGTCTCTGGGGCCAACGTCCTGACTTTC. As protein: CASSPIPGVSGANVLTF.

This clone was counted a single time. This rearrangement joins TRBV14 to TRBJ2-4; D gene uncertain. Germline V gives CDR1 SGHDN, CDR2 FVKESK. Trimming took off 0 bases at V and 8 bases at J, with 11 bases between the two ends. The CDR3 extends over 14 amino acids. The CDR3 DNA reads TGTGCCAGCAGCCAAGACACCGAGCTGGACATTCAGTACTTC. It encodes CASSQDTELDIQYF.